The text below deals with one T cell receptor beta chain. The data belong to a study of blood T cell repertoires in COVID-19. Study details: T cells, B-cell-depleted T cells, or PBMCs provided the cDNA or gDNA that served as material.

The cohort comprised adults aged roughly 18 to 100 years residing in about two dozen US areas. Recovered Cohort 3 donors showed two negative PCRs, clearance, or symptom resolution. Using immunoSEQ multiplex PCR, the repertoire was profiled, and TCRdb retains in-frame clones only, with some absent. The table records more than 250,000 clones, roughly 86% of them present only once. Per germline, CDR1 SEHNR and CDR2 FQNEAQ (reference sequence). V dropped 5 bases and J dropped 0 bases, with 23 bases sitting between them. The CDR3 totals 18 residues. The material sequenced was PBMCs or T cells enriched from blood (not recorded which). The TCR sequence derives from a woman aged 18-35 years who had recovered from COVID-19. The chain combines TRBV7-9 with TRBJ2-7; possibly TRBD1 for D (6 bases). As DNA, the CDR3 is TGTGCCAGCAGCCGTAGTCGGGGTGTAACAGGGAGCTCCTACGAGCAGTACTTC. Its translation: CASSRSRGVTGSSYEQYF.